Sequencing of this TCR beta chain was carried out in a study of control samples from healthy donors and cancer patients. The method was immunoSEQ multiplex PCR; TCRdb's version includes in-frame clones alone and lacks a portion of them. This sample has 60,000 to 75,000 clones, with 75% to 90% found just once. V lost 0 bases and J lost 5, with 11 bases in between. This CDR3 spans 14 amino acids. Germline V gives CDR1 MNHNS, CDR2 SASEGT. The specimen sequenced was blood. This TCR came from a man aged 45-65 years in good health. V and J are TRBV6-1 and TRBJ2-7, with D possibly being TRBD1 or TRBD2 (5 bases each). CDR3 amino acids: CASSEARGWDEQYF. Written as DNA, the CDR3 is TGTGCCAGCAGTGAAGCGAGGGGATGGGACGAGCAGTACTTC.